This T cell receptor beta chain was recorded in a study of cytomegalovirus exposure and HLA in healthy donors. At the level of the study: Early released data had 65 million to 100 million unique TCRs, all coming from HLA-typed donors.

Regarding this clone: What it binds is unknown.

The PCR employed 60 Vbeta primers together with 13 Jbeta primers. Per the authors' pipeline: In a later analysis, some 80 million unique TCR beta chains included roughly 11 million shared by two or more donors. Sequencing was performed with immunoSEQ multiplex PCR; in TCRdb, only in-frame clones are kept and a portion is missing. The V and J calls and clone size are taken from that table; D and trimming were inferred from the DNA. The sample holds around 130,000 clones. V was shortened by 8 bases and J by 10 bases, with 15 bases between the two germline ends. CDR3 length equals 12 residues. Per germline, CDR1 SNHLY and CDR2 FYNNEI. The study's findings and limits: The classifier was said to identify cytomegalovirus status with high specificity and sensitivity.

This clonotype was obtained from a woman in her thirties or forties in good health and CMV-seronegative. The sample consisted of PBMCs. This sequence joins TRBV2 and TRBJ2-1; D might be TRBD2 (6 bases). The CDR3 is CASFRLGLEQFF. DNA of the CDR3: TGTGCCAGCTTCCGACTAGGTCTGGAGCAGTTCTTC.